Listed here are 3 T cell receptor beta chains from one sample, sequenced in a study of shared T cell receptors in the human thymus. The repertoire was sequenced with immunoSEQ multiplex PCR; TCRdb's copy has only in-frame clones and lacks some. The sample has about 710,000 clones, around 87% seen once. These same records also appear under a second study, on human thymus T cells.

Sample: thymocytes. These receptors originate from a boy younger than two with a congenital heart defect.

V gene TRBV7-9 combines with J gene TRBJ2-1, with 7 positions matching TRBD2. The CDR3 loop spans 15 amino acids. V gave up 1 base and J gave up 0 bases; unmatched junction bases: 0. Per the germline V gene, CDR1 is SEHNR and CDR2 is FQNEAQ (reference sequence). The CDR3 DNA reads TGTGCCAGCAGCTTAGGGACTAGCTCCTACAATGAGCAGTTCTTC. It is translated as CASSLGTSSYNEQFF. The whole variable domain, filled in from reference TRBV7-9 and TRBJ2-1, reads DTGVSQNPRHKITKRGQNVTFRCDPISEHNRLYWYRQTLGQGPEFLTYFQNEAQLEKSRLLSDRFSAERPKGSFSTLEIQRTEQGDSAMYLCASSLGTSSYNEQFFGPGTRLTVL.

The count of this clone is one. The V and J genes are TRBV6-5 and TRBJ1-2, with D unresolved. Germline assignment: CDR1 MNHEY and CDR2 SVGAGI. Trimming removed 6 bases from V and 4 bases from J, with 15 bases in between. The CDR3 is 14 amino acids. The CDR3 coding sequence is TGTGCCAGCAGGTCAAAATCAACATCCTATGGCTACACCTTC. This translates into CASRSKSTSYGYTF.

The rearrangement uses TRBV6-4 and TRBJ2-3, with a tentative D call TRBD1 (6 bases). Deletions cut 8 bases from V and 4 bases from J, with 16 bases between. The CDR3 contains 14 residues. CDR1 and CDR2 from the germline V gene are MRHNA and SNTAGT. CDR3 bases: TGTGCCAGCGGCCGGGTCCAGGGGTCAGATACGCAGTATTTT. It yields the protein CASGRVQGSDTQYF.